This TCR beta chain stems from a study of vaccination effects on CD4 cells after COVID-19. Study-wide background: Of the BNT162b2 and mRNA-1273 vaccines, participants received two doses of one or the other.

This clone was counted between two and nine times. Its antigen remains unknown. Sequencing was preceded by expansion of antigen-specific CD4+ T cells with viral peptide pools in the ViraFEST assay. Culture lasted approximately 10 days before CD4+ T cell isolation. Previously uninfected by SARS-CoV-2, the vaccine recipients also showed negative nucleocapsid antibodies. Each well held about 2 million PBMC cultured with about 10 ug/ml peptides and around 11 IU/ml IL-2. On day 3 and again on day 7, half the medium was replaced with IL-2 medium. Study-level findings and limits: Late in the post-vaccination period, infection-induced and vaccine-induced clones underwent marked clonal contraction.

Germline V gene sequence: CDR1 LGHDT, CDR2 YNNKEL (reference sequence). The CDR3 contains 12 residues. V dropped 4 bases and J dropped 5 bases, with 9 bases sitting between them. Libraries were prepared by immunoSEQ multiplex PCR; TCRdb keeps only in-frame clonotypes and omits some of them. This table holds about 38,000 clones, under 70% found once. The clonotype comes from a human donor who received a COVID-19 vaccine. This specimen was CD4+ T cells from PBMCs cultured with SARS-CoV-2 spike peptides, taken before COVID-19 vaccination. V is TRBV3-1 (or the pseudogene TRBV3-2) and J is TRBJ2-7; D is undetermined. CDR3 nucleotide sequence: TGTGCCAGCAGCCCCCGGCTTAACGAGCAGTACTTC. Its protein product is CASSPRLNEQYF.